This T cell receptor beta chain is drawn from a study of blood T cell repertoires in COVID-19. In the study overall: Acute and convalescent COVID-19 samples came from the United States, Italy and Spain. In each case, the material was cDNA or gDNA derived from T cells, B-cell-depleted T cells, or PBMCs.

Original analysis: Reference gene primer amplification gave nucleated cell count estimates. The assay was immunoSEQ multiplex PCR, and TCRdb's table has in-frame clones only and misses some. V and J calls and clone size are given by that table; D and trimming were obtained from the DNA. The top ten hold about a tenth of the sample, which has some 90,000 clones, 70% to 85% seen once. The CDR3 contains 16 residues. The germline gives CDR1 SGHKS, CDR2 YYEKEE (reference sequence). Trimming removed 3 bases at V and 5 bases at J, with 19 bases between. This clone was observed a handful of times. The chain uses TRBV5-5 and TRBJ2-3; weak D call: TRBD2 (5 bases). This TCR derives from a man between 65 and 80 years old with active or convalescent COVID-19. The sequencing input was peripheral blood. The CDR3 loop is CASSWQTGNAEDTQYF. CDR3 DNA sequence: TGTGCCAGCAGCTGGCAAACGGGGAATGCTGAAGATACGCAGTATTTT.